This T cell receptor beta chain was observed in a study of tissue T cells after allogeneic stem cell transplantation. Study-level results: TCR repertoires tracked anatomic similarity, regardless of disease or transplant status. The study did not identify alloreactive or antigen-specific tissue TCRs, and some clones might be persisting host cells. In patients and mice, blood and spleen missed much of tissue repertoire.

Only in-frame clones appear in the TCRdb table, and some are missing; sequencing was by immunoSEQ multiplex PCR. The sample has roughly 5,000 clones, 45% seen once. By its share, this clone is medium-sized (0.01 to 0.1%). Its antigen is unknown. Mouse names are used for the genes. The read finishes 1 residue shy of the CDR3 end, and the germline J gene is used to complete it. V was cut by 3 bases and J by 3 bases, with 8 bases left in between. The CDR3 has 14 amino acids. CDR1 KGHPV and CDR2 FQNQEV come from the germline V gene (reference sequence). Time point meaning: mouse harvest day 14 after allogeneic transplant. Each mouse received 10^7 T-cell-depleted marrow cells plus 10^6 splenic CD5+ T cells by tail vein. Tissues came from B6→BALB/c major-mismatch GVHD mice at day 7 or 14.

The receptor was isolated from a female BALB/c mouse given C57BL/6 T cells with graft-versus-host disease after an allogeneic hematopoietic cell transplant. The sequenced material came from gut tissue. This rearrangement joins TRBV26 to TRBJ1-4, with D uncertain. Here the CDR3 reads CASSLYRTNERLFF. The CDR3 bases that were read are TGTGCCAGCAGTCTATACAGAACCAACGAAAGATTATTT.